The 30 T cell receptor beta chains in this list originate from one sample, sequenced in a study of T-cell memory formation after mild COVID-19 (dated by TCRdb to about 2021). Library generation was performed with 5' RACE. Sequencing was carried out with an Illumina NovaSeq 6000. The public reads were quality trimmed at Q25 with fastp and then assembled into clones with MiXCR by TCRdb, keeping productive beta chains. Entries are consolidated by CDR3 protein sequence, retaining the most common genes and DNA. The sample table contains a few hundred thousand distinct CDR3 sequences; only one count was recorded for about a sixth of them. Of the sample, around a fifth falls within the top ten clones. Sequencing was carried out using PBMCs or a T cell subset sorted from them (not recorded which). All receptors derive from a man aged 18 to 35 who had mild COVID-19 (a few samples of this study predate the infection). The sample titles of this study are shuffled in the database, so cell type and time point are left out; the donor was told from shared clones.

This chain connects TRBV6-6 to TRBJ1-5, with D possibly TRBD1 on 6 matching bases. Germline assignment: CDR1 MNHNY and CDR2 SVGAGI (reference sequence). CDR3 length equals 16 residues. V was shortened by 6 bases and J by 1 base, with 16 bases between the two germline ends. This CDR3 is CASSYAAGESNQPQHF. For the CDR3, the DNA is TGTGCCAGCAGCTACGCGGCAGGGGAGAGCAATCAGCCCCAGCATTTT.

This clonotype was counted a few times. This chain connects TRBV6-1 to TRBJ2-5; 7 bases fit TRBD1. The trim removed 4 bases at V and 4 bases at J, leaving 3 bases unmatched. Germline assignment: CDR1 MNHNS and CDR2 SASEGT. This CDR3 comprises 13 residues. The CDR3 DNA sequence: TGTGCCAGCAGTGTCGGGACAGCAGAGACCCAGTACTTC. It specifies CASSVGTAETQYF.

This chain links TRBV27 with TRBJ2-2, with D unclear. This CDR3 spans 14 amino acids. V was shortened by 2 bases and J by 1 base, with 5 bases between the two germline ends. Germline lookup yields CDR1 MNHEY and CDR2 SMNVEV (reference sequence). The CDR3 nucleotides read TGTGCCAGCAGTTTAAGGCGGAACACCGGGGAGCTGTTTTTT. It translates to CASSLRRNTGELFF.

This clonotype occurred a few times. The V and J genes are TRBV7-9 and TRBJ1-2, with a possible D match to TRBD1 (5 bases). Germline CDR1 reads SEHNR; CDR2 reads FQNEAQ (reference sequence). CDR3 length equals 14 residues. The V gene lost 5 bases and the J gene lost 5 bases, with 15 bases spanning the gap. The CDR3 region has the DNA TGTGCCAGCAGCCTGCGGGGGTTAAGTTATGGCTACACCTTC. It translates to CASSLRGLSYGYTF.

This sequence joins TRBV7-9 and TRBJ2-3; D tentatively reads TRBD1 or TRBD2 (5 bases each). CDR1 and CDR2 (germline): SEHNR, FQNEAQ (reference sequence). The CDR3 contains 15 residues. V lost 8 bases and J 2 bases, leaving 17 bases between the germline ends. As DNA, the CDR3 is TGTGCCAGCGGCCACCGGGACGGTTACACAGATACGCAGTATTTT. Protein: CASGHRDGYTDTQYF.

V usage is TRBV10-2 and J usage is TRBJ2-5; D is unclear. Trimming cost V 0 bases and J 3 bases, with 8 bases left between them. The germline CDR1 and CDR2 sequences are WSHSY and SAAADI. This CDR3 contains 14 residues. The CDR3 DNA follows: TGCGCCAGCAGTGAGTCGTATTGGGAAGAGACCCAGTACTTC. Its protein is CASSESYWEETQYF.

The V call is TRBV4-3, the J call TRBJ1-5, with TRBD1 identical over 8 bases. V was pared by 0 bases and J by 5 bases, with 9 bases of the junction left unmatched. Germline V gene sequence: CDR1 LGHNA, CDR2 YSLEER. The CDR3 is 17 amino acids. Here the CDR3 DNA reads TGCGCCAGCAGCCAAGAGATTCAGGGGGCGACGGATCAGCCCCAGCATTTT. Protein: CASSQEIQGATDQPQHF.

This clonotype was seen more than once but under ten times. The gene calls are TRBV7-3 and TRBJ1-1, with a tentative D call TRBD1 (5 bases). Germline lookup yields CDR1 SGHTA and CDR2 FQGTGA. The V end lost 2 bases, the J end lost 5 bases, and 15 bases lay between the germline ends. CDR3 length: 15 residues. DNA of the CDR3: TGTGCCAGCAGCTTAGACCACGGGGGTGGGACTGAAGCTTTCTTT. Amino acid sequence: CASSLDHGGGTEAFF.

V and J are TRBV6-5 and TRBJ2-3; D not resolved. The CDR3 loop spans 12 amino acids. V was pared by 11 bases and J by 1 base, with 10 bases between. Germline lookup yields CDR1 MNHEY and CDR2 SVGAGI. CDR3 DNA: TGTGCCTCCAAGGCGGGCACAGATACGCAGTATTTT. This gives the protein CASKAGTDTQYF.

This sequence joins TRBV6-2 or TRBV6-3 and TRBJ2-5, with 7 bases matching TRBD2. V shed 6 bases and J 7 bases; nucleotides not matched to a gene: 5. The CDR3 consists of 12 residues. Germline CDR1 and CDR2: MNHEY and SVGEGT. The CDR3: CASSGGLGTQYF. CDR3 coding DNA: TGTGCCAGCAGCGGGGGGTTAGGGACCCAGTACTTC.

The V and J genes are TRBV28 and TRBJ1-3; D not resolved. The CDR3 length is 10 residues. Between the trimmed V and J ends, which lost 8 bases and 4 bases, there was a span of 3 bases. Germline-derived CDR1 and CDR2 are MDHEN and SYDVKM. The CDR3 bases are TGTGCCAGCGGCGGAAACACCATATATTTT. Translating it yields CASGGNTIYF.

This clonotype was seen only a few times. The chain has TRBV5-6 and TRBJ2-2, with unresolved D. This CDR3 contains 14 residues. Looked up from germline, CDR1 is SGHDT and CDR2 is YYEEEE. The V and J ends lost 3 bases and 5 bases respectively, with 11 bases between them. In nucleotides, the CDR3 is TGTGCCAGCAGCTCCCTCACCGCGACCGGGGAGCTGTTTTTT. This translates into CASSSLTATGELFF.

This clonotype has at least ten counts. The gene calls are TRBV24-1 and TRBJ2-2; D gene unclear. V was pared by 4 bases and J by 1 base, with 15 bases between. Germline V CDR1 and CDR2: KGHDR, SFDVKD. The CDR3 loop spans 17 amino acids. The CDR3 sequence is CATSDSGWLRNTGELFF. The CDR3 coding sequence is TGTGCCACCAGTGACTCTGGGTGGCTTAGGAACACCGGGGAGCTGTTTTTT.

The rearrangement joins TRBV7-6 to TRBJ2-7; TRBD2 matches 14 bases. The CDR3 contains 17 residues. J was trimmed by 4 bases and V by 5 bases; bases with no gene match: 10. CDR1 and CDR2 (germline): SGHVS, FNYEAQ. The CDR3 loop reads CASSPGTSGGKRYEQYF. Written as DNA, the CDR3 is TGTGCCAGCAGCCCCGGGACTAGCGGGGGAAAACGTTACGAGCAGTACTTC.

This chain uses TRBV4-3 with TRBJ1-3; D gene uncertain. Germline CDR1 LGHNA, CDR2 YSLEER. The CDR3 is 16 residues long. Trimming shortened V by 3 bases and J by 2 bases, and 14 bases separated the two germline ends. CDR3 protein: CASSHGPGSPGNTIYF. In DNA form, the CDR3 reads TGCGCCAGCAGCCATGGCCCCGGGAGCCCTGGAAACACCATATATTTT.

V gene TRBV10-3 combines with J gene TRBJ2-1, with TRBD1 matching over 10 bases. Germline V gene data show CDR1 as ENHRY and CDR2 as SYGVKD. This CDR3 comprises 15 residues. Trimming removed 6 bases from V and 5 bases from J; junction bases left unmatched: 7. The CDR3 DNA reads TGTGCCATCAGCTCGGGACAGGGGCCCCACAATGAGCAGTTCTTC. Protein sequence: CAISSGQGPHNEQFF.

A few counts support this clonotype. CDR3 protein: CASSLRFTSNTGELFF. The CDR3 DNA sequence: TGCGCCAGCAGCTTGAGGTTCACCTCGAACACCGGGGAGCTGTTTTTT. The chain recombines TRBV5-1 with TRBJ2-2; D gene unclear. The CDR3 sequence is 16 residues long. Trimming pared 1 base from V and 0 bases from J, leaving 10 bases between. Looked up from germline, CDR1 is SGHRS and CDR2 is YFSETQ.

This sequence joins TRBV7-2 and TRBJ2-7; 14 positions match TRBD2. The CDR3 runs 15 residues. V trimming: 5 bases; J trimming: 0 bases; junction bases outside the gene matches: 0. Germline V gives CDR1 SGHTA, CDR2 FQGNSA. CDR3 sequence reads: CASSGTSGSSYEQYF. CDR3 sequence (DNA): TGTGCCAGCAGCGGGACTAGCGGGAGCTCCTACGAGCAGTACTTC. Combining the CDR3 with reference TRBV7-2 and TRBJ2-7 gives the whole variable domain GAGVSQSPSNKVTEKGKDVELRCDPISGHTALYWYRQSLGQGLEFLIYFQGNSAPDKSGLPSDRFSAERTGGSVSTLTIQRTQQEDSAVYLCASSGTSGSSYEQYFGPGTRLTVT.

The V call is TRBV4-1, the J call TRBJ1-6; D unresolved. Trimming cost V 5 bases and J 6 bases, with 5 bases left between them. The CDR3 sequence is 12 residues long. The V gene's germline CDR1 is MGHRA and CDR2 YSYEKL. CDR3 in DNA: TGCGCCAGCAGCACATTTAATTCACCCCTCCACTTT. This translates into CASSTFNSPLHF.

This clonotype was detected ten times or more. The V gene is TRBV20-1, the J gene TRBJ2-5; D may be TRBD1 (7 bases). The V end was cut by 3 bases, the J end by 4 bases, with 12 bases between. Germline V gene data show CDR1 as DFQATT and CDR2 as SNEGSKA (reference sequence). This CDR3 comprises 13 residues. CDR3 amino acids: CSASSGGTETQYF. The CDR3 nucleotides are TGCAGTGCTAGTTCAGGGGGGACAGAGACCCAGTACTTC.

The rearrangement joins TRBV20-1 to TRBJ1-6; D might be TRBD1 (5 bases). From germline, CDR1 is DFQATT and CDR2 SNEGSKA (reference sequence). The CDR3 runs 15 residues. V shed 3 bases and J shed 9 bases, with 18 bases lying between them. CDR3 region: CSASWGTGGASPLHF. CDR3 DNA sequence: TGCAGTGCTAGTTGGGGGACGGGAGGAGCTTCACCCCTCCACTTT.

This clonotype was observed at least ten times. The chain is built from TRBV11-2 and TRBJ1-4; D gene ambiguous. Trimming cost V 0 bases and J 4 bases, with 9 bases left between them. This CDR3 contains 15 residues. Germline V lookup: CDR1 SGHAT, CDR2 FQNNGV. DNA of the CDR3: TGTGCCAGCAGCTTAGACCCGGTGTATAATGAAAAACTGTTTTTT. This codes for CASSLDPVYNEKLFF.

This clonotype was detected a few times. This chain joins TRBV6-2 or TRBV6-3 and TRBJ2-1; tentatively, D is TRBD2 (5 bases). Trimming removed 5 bases from V and 10 bases from J, with 24 bases in between. The CDR3 loop spans 16 amino acids. The germline V gene has CDR1 MNHEY and CDR2 SVGEGT. The CDR3 DNA reads as TGTGCCAGCAGTAGTCTGAAAGCGGTGGTAAACGGGGAGCAGTTCTTC. It translates to CASSSLKAVVNGEQFF.

This clonotype has just a few counts. The chain joins TRBV4-1 to TRBJ1-2; D perhaps matches TRBD1 (5 bases). The ends were cut back, 1 base at V and 8 bases at J, with 14 bases in the middle. This CDR3 has 14 residues. The V gene's germline CDR1 is MGHRA and CDR2 YSYEKL. CDR3 DNA sequence: TGCGCCAGCAGCCAAGCGCCCGGGGGTCAAGGCTACACCTTC. It specifies CASSQAPGGQGYTF.

This clonotype was seen only a few times. This chain links TRBV3-1 with TRBJ2-5; 15 positions agree with TRBD2. Germline CDR1 and CDR2: LGHDT and YNNKEL (reference sequence). This CDR3 contains 17 residues. The trim removed 4 bases at V and 3 bases at J, leaving 6 bases unmatched. The CDR3 region is CASSPQGLAGGKETQYF. In nucleotides, the CDR3 is TGTGCCAGCAGCCCCCAGGGACTAGCGGGGGGTAAAGAGACCCAGTACTTC.

This clonotype showed up just a few times. The chain employs TRBV5-1 and TRBJ2-3, with a possible D match to TRBD2 (6 bases). This CDR3 spans 15 amino acids. V shed 1 base and J shed 4 bases, with 13 bases lying between them. From germline, CDR1 is SGHRS and CDR2 YFSETQ. The CDR3: CASSLFTSKSDTQYF. The CDR3, as DNA: TGCGCCAGCAGCTTGTTCACTAGCAAATCAGATACGCAGTATTTT. The variable domain in full, with the rest retrieved from reference TRBV5-1 and TRBJ2-3, is KAGVTQTPRYLIKTRGQQVTLSCSPISGHRSVSWYQQTPGQGLQFLFEYFSETQRNKGNFPGRFSGRQFSNSRSEMNVSTLELGDSALYLCASSLFTSKSDTQYFGPGTRLTVL.

This clonotype was recorded a few times. The chain joins TRBV7-8 to TRBJ1-5; D is perhaps TRBD1 (6 bases). This CDR3 spans 17 amino acids. V was cut by 7 bases and J by 0 bases, with 19 bases left in between. Germline lookup yields CDR1 SGHVS and CDR2 FQNEAQ. The chain's CDR3 is CASKEEAGTTSNQPQHF. The DNA of the CDR3 is TGTGCCAGCAAAGAAGAAGCCGGGACAACTAGCAATCAGCCCCAGCATTTT.

As concerns this clonotype: This may be a read error: a much more frequent sequence differs by one nucleotide. The rearrangement uses TRBV7-9 and TRBJ1-2; D unclear. CDR1 and CDR2 from the germline V gene are SEHNR and FQNEAQ (reference sequence). The CDR3 contains 13 residues. V was trimmed by 1 base and J by 1 base, leaving 4 bases between them. The DNA for the CDR3 is TGTGCCAGCAGCTTAGAGGTTAACTATGGCTACACCTTC. This sequence encodes CASSLEVNYGYTF.

A few counts support this clonotype. The CDR3, as DNA: TGCAGTGCCGGTCGGGGGAGGAACACTGAAGCTTTCTTT. It is translated as CSAGRGRNTEAFF. V is TRBV20-1 and J is TRBJ1-1; tentative D call: TRBD1 (5 bases). V was cut by 6 bases and J by 1 base, with 12 bases left in between. Germline CDR1 is DFQATT and CDR2 is SNEGSKA (reference sequence). CDR3 length equals 13 residues.

In this sample, this clonotype turned up a few times. The chain uses TRBV4-1 and TRBJ2-5, with 8 bases matching TRBD1. Looked up from germline, CDR1 is MGHRA and CDR2 is YSYEKL. V trimming: 2 bases; J trimming: 1 base; junction bases outside the gene matches: 6. This CDR3 has 16 residues. The CDR3 nucleotides are TGCGCCAGCAGCCAACCAGGACAGGGCCTCCAAGAGACCCAGTACTTC. Protein: CASSQPGQGLQETQYF.